The 3 T cell receptor beta chains given below trace back to one sample, sequenced in a study of cytomegalovirus exposure and HLA in healthy donors. This table comes from immunoSEQ multiplex PCR, and its TCRdb copy is limited to in-frame clones, with some not included. Of under 250,000 clones listed, more than 75% are singletons. The source material was PBMCs. These receptors came from a woman between 18 and 29 years old in good health and CMV-seropositive.

The genes are TRBV18 and TRBJ1-2; maybe TRBD1 (6 bases). The CDR3 contains 14 residues. In germline, CDR1 is KGHSH, CDR2 LQKENI. V lost 5 bases and J lost 7, with 17 bases in between. CDR3 residues: CASSSAGGGSGYTF. The CDR3 DNA is TGTGCCAGCTCATCGGCGGGGGGGGGCTCTGGCTACACCTTC. Looking up the rest from reference TRBV18 and TRBJ1-2 gives the full variable domain: NAGVMQNPRHLVRRRGQEARLRCSPMKGHSHVYWYRQLPEEGLKFMVYLQKENIIDESGMPKERFSAEFPKEGPSILRIQQVVRGDSAAYFCASSSAGGGSGYTFGSGTRLTVV.

To note about this clone: Other DNA sequences in the same sample also yield this CDR3. The chain uses TRBV27 and TRBJ1-5; D perhaps matches TRBD1 (6 bases). CDR1 MNHEY and CDR2 SMNVEV come from the germline V gene (reference sequence). The CDR3 loop spans 15 amino acids. V gave up 0 bases and J gave up 2 bases, with 8 bases separating them. The CDR3 spells CASSLSSGGNQPQHF. In DNA, the CDR3 is TGTGCCAGCAGTTTATCGTCAGGGGGCAATCAGCCCCAGCATTTT.

The chain links TRBV10-3 to TRBJ2-7; tentative D call: TRBD1 (6 bases). Trimming cost V 4 bases and J 6 bases, with 19 bases left between them. Germline V gives CDR1 ENHRY, CDR2 SYGVKD. The CDR3 consists of 15 residues. Here the CDR3 DNA reads TGTGCCATCAGTGGCAAAGATACAGGGCTGGGCGAGCAGTACTTC. Translating gives CAISGKDTGLGEQYF.